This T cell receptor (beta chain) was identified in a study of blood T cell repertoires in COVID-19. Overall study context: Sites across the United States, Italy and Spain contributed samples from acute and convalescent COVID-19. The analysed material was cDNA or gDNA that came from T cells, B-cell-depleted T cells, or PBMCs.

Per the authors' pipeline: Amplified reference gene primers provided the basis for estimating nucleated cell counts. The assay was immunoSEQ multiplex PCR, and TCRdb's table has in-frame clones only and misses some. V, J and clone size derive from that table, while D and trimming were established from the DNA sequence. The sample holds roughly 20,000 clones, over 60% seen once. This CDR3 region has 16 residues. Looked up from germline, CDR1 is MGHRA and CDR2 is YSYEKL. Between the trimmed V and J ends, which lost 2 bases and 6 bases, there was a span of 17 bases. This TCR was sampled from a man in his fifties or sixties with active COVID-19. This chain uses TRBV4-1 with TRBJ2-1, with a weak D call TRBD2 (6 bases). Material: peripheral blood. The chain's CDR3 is CASSQNPTGLTNEQFF. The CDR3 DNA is TGCGCCAGCAGCCAAAACCCTACGGGACTCACCAATGAGCAGTTCTTC.